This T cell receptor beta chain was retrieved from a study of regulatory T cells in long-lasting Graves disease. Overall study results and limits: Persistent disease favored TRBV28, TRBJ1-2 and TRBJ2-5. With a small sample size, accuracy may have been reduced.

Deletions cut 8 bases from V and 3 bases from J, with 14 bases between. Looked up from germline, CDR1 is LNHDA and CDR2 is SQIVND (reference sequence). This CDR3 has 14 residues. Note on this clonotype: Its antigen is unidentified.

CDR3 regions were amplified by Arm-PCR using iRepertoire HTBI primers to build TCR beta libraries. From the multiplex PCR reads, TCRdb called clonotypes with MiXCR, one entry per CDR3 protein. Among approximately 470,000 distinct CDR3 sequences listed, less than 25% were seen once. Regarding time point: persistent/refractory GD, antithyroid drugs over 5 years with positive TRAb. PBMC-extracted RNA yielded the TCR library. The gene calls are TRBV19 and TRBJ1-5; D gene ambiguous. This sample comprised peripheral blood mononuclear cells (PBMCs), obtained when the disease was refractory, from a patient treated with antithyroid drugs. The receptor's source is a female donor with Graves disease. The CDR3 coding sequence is TGTGCCAGTTGGATGGGAGTTGACAATCAGCCCCAGCATTTT. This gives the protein CASWMGVDNQPQHF.